These 15 T cell receptor beta chains came from one sample sequenced in a study of post-analysis software for immune sequencing data. Incorporated into the TCR beta cDNA libraries were unique molecular identifiers, which served to reduce PCR and sequencing biases. Each CDR3 protein is one row after TCRdb ran MiXCR on the PCR reads. The table has under 200,000 distinct CDR3 sequences, around 36% seen once. Sequencing was performed on blood, taken after autologous hematopoietic stem cell transplantation. The receptors originated from a girl aged 5 to 17 with multiple sclerosis.

The chain carries TRBV6-6 and TRBJ1-2, with 11 bases that match TRBD1. The CDR3 covers 14 residues. CDR1 MNHNY and CDR2 SVGAGI come from the germline V gene (reference sequence). Germline trimming cut 5 bases from V and 7 bases from J; bases unmatched to any gene: 6. CDR3 DNA sequence: TGTGCCAGCAGTGCCTCCGGGACAGGGGGTGGCTACACCTTC. This sequence encodes CASSASGTGGGYTF.

In its sample, this clonotype was seen a few times. This chain uses TRBV9 with TRBJ1-2; 8 nucleotides agree with TRBD1. Unmatched junction bases numbered 6, after V lost 4 bases and J lost 7 bases. Germline-derived CDR1 and CDR2 are SGDLS and YYNGEE. The CDR3 runs 13 residues. CDR3 protein: CASSSGQGAGYTF. The CDR3 bases are TGTGCCAGCAGCTCCGGACAGGGCGCTGGCTACACCTTC. Drawing the rest from reference TRBV9 and TRBJ1-2, the complete variable domain is DSGVTQTPKHLITATGQRVTLRCSPRSGDLSVYWYQQSLDQGLQFLIQYYNGEERAKGNILERFSAQQFPDLHSELNLSSLELGDSALYFCASSSGQGAGYTFGSGTRLTVV.

This chain uses TRBV12-3 or TRBV12-4 with TRBJ1-2; D remains ambiguous. Trimming took off 3 bases at V and 6 bases at J, with 20 bases between the two ends. The CDR3 runs 16 residues. The CDR3, as DNA: TGTGCCAGCAGTTTTTTACTCCGGACGGAACCCCATGGCTACACCTTC. It yields the protein CASSFLLRTEPHGYTF.

In its sample, this clonotype was seen many times. This chain uses TRBV6-2 or TRBV6-3 with TRBJ2-3; D is possibly TRBD1 or TRBD2 (5 bases each). The V and J ends lost 6 bases and 6 bases respectively, with 13 bases between them. Looked up from germline, CDR1 is MNHEY and CDR2 is SVGEGT. This CDR3 comprises 13 residues. CDR3 sequence reads: CASSGTSWDTQYF. The CDR3 DNA follows: TGTGCCAGCAGCGGGACGTCTTGGGATACGCAGTATTTT.

The gene calls are TRBV13 and TRBJ2-1; TRBD2 matches 7 bases. V lost 3 bases and J lost 8; bases outside the gene matches: 7. Germline assignment: CDR1 PRHDT and CDR2 FYEKMQ (reference sequence). This CDR3 contains 14 residues. The CDR3 DNA follows: TGTGCCAGCAGCTTCTCCGGGGGGTACGATGAGCAGTTCTTC. Protein sequence: CASSFSGGYDEQFF. Based on the CDR3 plus reference TRBV13 and TRBJ2-1, the full variable domain is AAGVIQSPRHLIKEKRETATLKCYPIPRHDTVYWYQQGPGQDPQFLISFYEKMQSDKGSIPDRFSAQQFSDYHSELNMSSLELGDSALYFCASSFSGGYDEQFFGPGTRLTVL.

This clonotype came up a few times. The CDR3 DNA reads TGTGCCAGCAGCTTAGGAGGGGGCGTCTACGAGCAGTACTTC. It yields the protein CASSLGGGVYEQYF. The chain combines TRBV7-9 with TRBJ2-7, with 7 bases fitting TRBD1. Trimming removed 1 base from V and 3 bases from J; junction bases left unmatched: 3. Looked up from germline, CDR1 is SEHNR and CDR2 is FQNEAQ (reference sequence). The CDR3 loop spans 14 amino acids.

V usage is TRBV12-3 or TRBV12-4 and J usage is TRBJ1-1; D gene uncertain. CDR3 size: 14 residues. V gave up 3 bases and J gave up 1 base, with 9 bases separating them. The CDR3 is CASSFTTENTEAFF. The CDR3 DNA follows: TGTGCCAGCAGTTTTACGACGGAGAACACTGAAGCTTTCTTT.

This chain links TRBV7-2 with TRBJ2-7, with D perhaps given as TRBD1 or TRBD2 (5 bases each). The V and J ends lost 1 base and 2 bases respectively, with 9 bases between them. The germline gives CDR1 SGHTA, CDR2 FQGNSA. The CDR3 sequence is 14 residues long. CDR3 sequence: CASSLEVGPYEQYF. Here the CDR3 DNA reads TGTGCCAGCAGCTTAGAAGTGGGACCCTACGAGCAGTACTTC.

The V gene is TRBV20-1, the J gene TRBJ1-6; D possibly corresponds to TRBD1 (6 bases). The CDR3 extends over 12 amino acids. V lost 3 bases and J lost 10, with 10 bases in between. Germline CDR1 is DFQATT and CDR2 is SNEGSKA (reference sequence). The CDR3 DNA follows: TGCAGTGCTAGTACAGGGAACTCACCCCTCCACTTT. Translating it yields CSASTGNSPLHF.

A remark on this clonotype: A much larger clonotype is one base distant, so this may be a read error. This rearrangement joins TRBV20-1 to TRBJ1-2; TRBD1 matches at 7 bases. CDR1 and CDR2 from the germline V gene are DFQATT and SNEGSKA (reference sequence). There are 15 residues in the CDR3. The J segment lost 6 bases and the V segment lost 1 base, leaving 11 bases of the junction unmatched. This CDR3 is CSARAADRDRNGYTF. The CDR3 bases are TGCAGTGCTAGAGCCGCAGACAGGGACCGTAATGGCTACACCTTC.

The chain has TRBV7-2 and TRBJ2-1; D perhaps matches TRBD1 (5 bases). The germline V gene encodes CDR1 SGHTA and CDR2 FQGNSA. The V and J ends lost 3 bases and 10 bases respectively, with 13 bases between them. The CDR3 contains 13 residues. CDR3 residues: CASSLVPPGEQFF. For the CDR3, the DNA is TGTGCCAGCAGCTTGGTCCCACCAGGGGAGCAGTTCTTC. Looking up the rest from reference TRBV7-2 and TRBJ2-1 gives the full variable domain: GAGVSQSPSNKVTEKGKDVELRCDPISGHTALYWYRQSLGQGLEFLIYFQGNSAPDKSGLPSDRFSAERTGGSVSTLTIQRTQQEDSAVYLCASSLVPPGEQFFGPGTRLTVL.

This clonotype occurred many times. This chain connects TRBV6-4 to TRBJ2-1; 11 bases fit TRBD2. Trimming cost V 4 bases and J 8 bases; bases outside gene matches: 7. Germline lookup yields CDR1 MRHNA and CDR2 SNTAGT. The CDR3 totals 15 residues. In DNA form, the CDR3 reads TGTGCCAGCAGTGTTACTAGCGGGAGTAGGGATGAGCAGTTCTTC. This encodes CASSVTSGSRDEQFF.

This clonotype has only a few counts. The chain uses TRBV28 and TRBJ1-5; the D gene is possibly TRBD1 (5 bases). Per germline, CDR1 MDHEN and CDR2 SYDVKM. The CDR3 runs to 16 residues. The germline V and J ends were trimmed by 6 bases and 2 bases, with 17 bases remaining between them. The CDR3 nucleotides read TGTGCCAGCAGAGTGAGAGGGACCTTTGGCAATCAGCCCCAGCATTTT. Translated: CASRVRGTFGNQPQHF.

The chain combines TRBV6-2 or TRBV6-3 with TRBJ2-3, with D tentatively TRBD2 (6 bases). Germline CDR1 is MNHEY and CDR2 is SVGEGT. V lost 7 bases and J lost 2, with 13 bases in between. This CDR3 has 14 residues. CDR3 DNA: TGTGCCAGCATCCAAGCGGGTTTCACAGATACGCAGTATTTT. Translated: CASIQAGFTDTQYF.

This clonotype occurred many times. The J gene is TRBJ2-5, the V gene TRBV20-1; 7 positions agree with TRBD1. CDR3 length: 14 amino acids. Germline lookup yields CDR1 DFQATT and CDR2 SNEGSKA (reference sequence). The junction had 6 bases not matched to a gene; V was cut back by 0 bases and J by 5 bases. The CDR3 sequence is CSAREPGGRETQYF. DNA for the CDR3: TGCAGTGCTAGAGAGCCAGGGGGACGTGAGACCCAGTACTTC.